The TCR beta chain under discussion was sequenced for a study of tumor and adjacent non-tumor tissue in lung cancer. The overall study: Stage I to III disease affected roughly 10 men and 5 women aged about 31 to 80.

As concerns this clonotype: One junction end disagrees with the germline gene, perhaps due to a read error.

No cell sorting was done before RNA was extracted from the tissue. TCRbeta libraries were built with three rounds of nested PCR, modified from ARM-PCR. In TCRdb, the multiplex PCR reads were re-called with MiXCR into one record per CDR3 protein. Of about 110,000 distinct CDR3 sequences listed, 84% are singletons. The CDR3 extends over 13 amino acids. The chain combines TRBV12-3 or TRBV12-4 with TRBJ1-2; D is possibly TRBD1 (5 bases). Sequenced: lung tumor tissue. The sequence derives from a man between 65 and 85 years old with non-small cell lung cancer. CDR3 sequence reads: CASSLGDSYGYTF. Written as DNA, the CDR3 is TGTGCCAGCAGTTTAGGAGACAGCTATGGCTACACATTC.